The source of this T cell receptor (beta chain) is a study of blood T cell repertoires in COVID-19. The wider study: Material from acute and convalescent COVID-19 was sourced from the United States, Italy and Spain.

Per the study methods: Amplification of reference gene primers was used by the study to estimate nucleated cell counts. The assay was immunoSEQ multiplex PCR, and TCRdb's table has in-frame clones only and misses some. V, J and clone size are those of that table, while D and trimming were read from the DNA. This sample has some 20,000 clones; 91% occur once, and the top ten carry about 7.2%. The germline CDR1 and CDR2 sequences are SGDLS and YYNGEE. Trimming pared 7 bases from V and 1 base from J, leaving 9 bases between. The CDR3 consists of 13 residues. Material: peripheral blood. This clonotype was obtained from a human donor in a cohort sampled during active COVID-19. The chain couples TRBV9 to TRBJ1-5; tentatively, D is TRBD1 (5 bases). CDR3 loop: CASGGLSNQPQHF. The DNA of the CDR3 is TGTGCCAGCGGGGGGTTGAGCAATCAGCCCCAGCATTTT.